The T cell receptor (beta chain) described here comes from a study of blood T cells in healthy people across ages. Findings and limits, study-wide: As age increased, TCR beta diversity per million T cells fell in a roughly linear fashion. Aged donors had fewer naive CD4+ cells and lower diversity than long-lived donors.

The CDR3 length is 14 residues. V was clipped by 8 bases and J by 5 bases, with 18 bases between them. Germline CDR1 and CDR2: MNHEY and SVGEGT. With a J-beta primer mix and a sample-barcoded 5' primer, a second PCR ran roughly 7 to 11 cycles. Each sample provided no less than 2.5 million CDR3-containing paired-end reads. MiXCR was run by TCRdb on the 5' RACE reads, yielding one entry per CDR3 protein. Here the sample spans about 1.1 million distinct CDR3 sequences, more than 30% being singletons. This clonotype was seen a handful of times. The antigen is unknown. The receptor was derived from a man aged 18-30 years in good health. The source material was blood. The chain recombines TRBV6-2 or TRBV6-3 with TRBJ1-2; a possible D gene is TRBD1 (5 bases). The CDR3 sequence: CASDVGDGLYGYTF. In DNA, the CDR3 is TGTGCCAGCGATGTTGGGGACGGCTTATATGGCTACACCTTC.